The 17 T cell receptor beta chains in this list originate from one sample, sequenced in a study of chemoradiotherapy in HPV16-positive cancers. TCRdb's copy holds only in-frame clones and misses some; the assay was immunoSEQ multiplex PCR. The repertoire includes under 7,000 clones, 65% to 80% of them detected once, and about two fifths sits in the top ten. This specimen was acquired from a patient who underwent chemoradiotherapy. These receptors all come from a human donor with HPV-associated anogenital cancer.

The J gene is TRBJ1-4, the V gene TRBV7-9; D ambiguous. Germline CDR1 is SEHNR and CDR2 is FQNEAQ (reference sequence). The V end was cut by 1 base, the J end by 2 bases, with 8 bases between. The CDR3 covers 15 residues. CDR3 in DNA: TGTGCCAGCAGCTTAGGGGGATCGACTAATGAAAAACTGTTTTTT. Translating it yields CASSLGGSTNEKLFF.

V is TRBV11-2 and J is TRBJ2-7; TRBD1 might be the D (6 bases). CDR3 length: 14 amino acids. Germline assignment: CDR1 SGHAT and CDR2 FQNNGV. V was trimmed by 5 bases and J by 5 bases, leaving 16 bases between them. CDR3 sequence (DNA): TGTGCCAGCAGCACCCTCCAGGGGTTCAACGAGCAGTACGTC. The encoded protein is CASSTLQGFNEQYV.

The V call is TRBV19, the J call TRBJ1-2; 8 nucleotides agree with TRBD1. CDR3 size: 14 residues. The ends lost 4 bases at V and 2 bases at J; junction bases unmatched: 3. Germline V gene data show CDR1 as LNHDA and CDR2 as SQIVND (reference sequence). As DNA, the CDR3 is TGTGCCAGTAGTACCTCAGGGGGCAACTATGGCTACACCTTC. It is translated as CASSTSGGNYGYTF.

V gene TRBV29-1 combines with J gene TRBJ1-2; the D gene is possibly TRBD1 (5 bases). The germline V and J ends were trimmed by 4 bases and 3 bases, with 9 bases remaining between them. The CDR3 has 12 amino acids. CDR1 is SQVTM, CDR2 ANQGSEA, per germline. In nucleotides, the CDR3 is TGCAGCGTTGGGGGGGTAGACTATGGCTACACCTTC. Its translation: CSVGGVDYGYTF. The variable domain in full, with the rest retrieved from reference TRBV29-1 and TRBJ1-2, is SAVISQKPSRDICQRGTSLTIQCQVDSQVTMMFWYRQQPGQSLTLIATANQGSEATYESGFVIDKFPISRPNLTFSTLTVSNMSPEDSSIYLCSVGGVDYGYTFGSGTRLTVV.

Here the CDR3 reads CASSREDSAEAFF. The CDR3 DNA reads as TGTGCCAGTAGCAGGGAGGATTCCGCTGAAGCTTTCTTT. The chain couples TRBV19 to TRBJ1-1; the D gene is possibly TRBD1 (5 bases). The V end was cut by 6 bases, the J end by 6 bases, with 14 bases between. The CDR3 sequence is 13 residues long. Per the germline V gene, CDR1 is LNHDA and CDR2 is SQIVND (reference sequence).

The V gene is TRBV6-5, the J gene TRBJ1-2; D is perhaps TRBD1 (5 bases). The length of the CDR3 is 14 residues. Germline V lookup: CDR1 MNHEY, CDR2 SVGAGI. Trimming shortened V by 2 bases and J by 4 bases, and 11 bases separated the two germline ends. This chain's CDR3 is CASSYRDFRYGYTF. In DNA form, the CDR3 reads TGTGCCAGCAGTTACCGGGACTTCCGCTATGGCTACACCTTC.

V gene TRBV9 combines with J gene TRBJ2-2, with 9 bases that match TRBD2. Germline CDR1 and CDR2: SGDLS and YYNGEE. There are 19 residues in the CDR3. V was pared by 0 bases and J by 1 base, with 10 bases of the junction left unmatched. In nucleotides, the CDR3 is TGTGCCAGCAGCGTAGTTGGTAGCGGGGGCCCCTGGAACACCGGGGAGCTGTTTTTT. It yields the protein CASSVVGSGGPWNTGELFF. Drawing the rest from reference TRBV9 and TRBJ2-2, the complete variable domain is DSGVTQTPKHLITATGQRVTLRCSPRSGDLSVYWYQQSLDQGLQFLIQYYNGEERAKGNILERFSAQQFPDLHSELNLSSLELGDSALYFCASSVVGSGGPWNTGELFFGEGSRLTVL.

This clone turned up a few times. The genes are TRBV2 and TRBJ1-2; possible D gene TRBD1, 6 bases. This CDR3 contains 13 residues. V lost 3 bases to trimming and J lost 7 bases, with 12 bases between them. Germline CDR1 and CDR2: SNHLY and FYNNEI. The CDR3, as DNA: TGTGCCAGCAGTGACCAAAGGACAGTTGGCTACACCTTC. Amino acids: CASSDQRTVGYTF.

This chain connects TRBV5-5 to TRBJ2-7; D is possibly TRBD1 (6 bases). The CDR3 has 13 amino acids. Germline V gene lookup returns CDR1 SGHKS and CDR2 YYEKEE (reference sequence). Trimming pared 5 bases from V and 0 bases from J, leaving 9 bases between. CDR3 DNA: TGTGCCAGCAGGGGGGCAGGCTCCTACGAGCAGTACTTC. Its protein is CASRGAGSYEQYF.

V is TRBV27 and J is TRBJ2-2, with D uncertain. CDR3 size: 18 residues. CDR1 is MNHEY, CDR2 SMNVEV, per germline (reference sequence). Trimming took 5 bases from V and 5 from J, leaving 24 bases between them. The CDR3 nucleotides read TGTGCCAGCAGTCCTCAACGCGCCCGGATGTTGGATACCGGGGAGCTGTTTTTT. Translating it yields CASSPQRARMLDTGELFF.

This CDR3 is CATSSRGLTVRGYGYTF. The CDR3 DNA reads TGTGCCACCTCGTCACGAGGCCTGACAGTAAGGGGCTATGGCTACACCTTC. This sequence joins TRBV19 and TRBJ1-2; the D gene is possibly TRBD1 (5 bases). The CDR3 is made up of 17 amino acids. Trimming pared 10 bases from V and 4 bases from J, leaving 28 bases between. Germline V gene sequence: CDR1 LNHDA, CDR2 SQIVND (reference sequence).

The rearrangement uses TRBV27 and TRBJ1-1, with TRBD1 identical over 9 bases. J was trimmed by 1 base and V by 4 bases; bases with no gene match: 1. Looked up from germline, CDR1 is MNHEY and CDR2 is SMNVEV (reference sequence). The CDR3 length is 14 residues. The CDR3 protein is CASSWGQGNTEAFF. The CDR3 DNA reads TGTGCCAGCAGTTGGGGACAGGGGAACACTGAAGCTTTCTTT.

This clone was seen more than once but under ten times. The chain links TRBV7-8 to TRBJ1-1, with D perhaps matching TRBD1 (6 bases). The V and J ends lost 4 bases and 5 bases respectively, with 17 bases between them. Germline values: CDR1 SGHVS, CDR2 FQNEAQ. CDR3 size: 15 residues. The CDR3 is CASSSLQGRGTEAFF. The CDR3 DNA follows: TGTGCCAGCAGCTCCCTGCAGGGAAGGGGGACTGAAGCTTTCTTT.

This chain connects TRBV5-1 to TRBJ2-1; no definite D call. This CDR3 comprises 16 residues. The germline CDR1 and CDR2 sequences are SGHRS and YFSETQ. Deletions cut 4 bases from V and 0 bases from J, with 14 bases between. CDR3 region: CASSPGELHSYNEQFF. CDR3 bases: TGCGCCAGCAGCCCCGGCGAATTACACTCCTACAATGAGCAGTTCTTC.

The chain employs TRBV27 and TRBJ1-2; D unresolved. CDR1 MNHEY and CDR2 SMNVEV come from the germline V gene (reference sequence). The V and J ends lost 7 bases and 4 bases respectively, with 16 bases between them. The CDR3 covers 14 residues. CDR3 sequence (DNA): TGTGCCAGCACCGTAAGCCCCAAGCCCTATGGCTACACCTTC. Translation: CASTVSPKPYGYTF.

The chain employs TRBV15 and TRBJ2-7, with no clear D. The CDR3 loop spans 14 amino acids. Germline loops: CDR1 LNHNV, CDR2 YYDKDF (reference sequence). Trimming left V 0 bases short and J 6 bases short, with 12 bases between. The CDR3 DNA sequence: TGTGCCACCAGCAGAGATCTAGGAACGCCCGAGCAGTACTTC. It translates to CATSRDLGTPEQYF. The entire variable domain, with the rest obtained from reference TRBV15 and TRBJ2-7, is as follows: DAMVIQNPRYQVTQFGKPVTLSCSQTLNHNVMYWYQQKSSQAPKLLFHYYDKDFNNEADTPDNFQSRRPNTSFCFLDIRSPGLGDTAMYLCATSRDLGTPEQYFGPGTRLTVT.

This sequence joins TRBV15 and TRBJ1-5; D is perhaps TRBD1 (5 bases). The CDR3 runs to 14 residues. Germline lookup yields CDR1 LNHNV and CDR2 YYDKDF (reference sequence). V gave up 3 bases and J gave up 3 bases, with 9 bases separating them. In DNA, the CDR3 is TGTGCCACCAGCAGCATGACAGACAATCAGCCCCAGCATTTT. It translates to CATSSMTDNQPQHF.